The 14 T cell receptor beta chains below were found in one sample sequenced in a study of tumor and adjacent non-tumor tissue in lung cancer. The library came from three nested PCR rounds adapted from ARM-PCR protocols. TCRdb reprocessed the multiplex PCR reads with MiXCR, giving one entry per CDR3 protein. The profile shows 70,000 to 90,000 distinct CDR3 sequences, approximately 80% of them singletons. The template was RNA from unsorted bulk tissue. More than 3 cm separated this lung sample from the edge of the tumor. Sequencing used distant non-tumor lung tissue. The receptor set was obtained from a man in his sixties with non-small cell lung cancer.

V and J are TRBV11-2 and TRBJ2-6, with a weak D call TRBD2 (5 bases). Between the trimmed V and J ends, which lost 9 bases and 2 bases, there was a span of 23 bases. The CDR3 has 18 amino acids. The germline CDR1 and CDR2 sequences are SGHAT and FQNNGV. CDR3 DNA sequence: TGTGCCAGTAGTCCAACTAACTGGGGAGCCACTGGGGCCAACGTCCTGACTTTC. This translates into CASSPTNWGATGANVLTF.

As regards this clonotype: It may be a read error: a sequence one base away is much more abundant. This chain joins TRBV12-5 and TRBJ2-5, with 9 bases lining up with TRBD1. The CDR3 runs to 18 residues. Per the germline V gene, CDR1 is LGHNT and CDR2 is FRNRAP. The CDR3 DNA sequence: TGTACTAGTGGTCCGGGACAGGGAGTCGGTCGTTCATGGGAGACCCAGTACTTC. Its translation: CTSGPGQGVGRSWETQYF.

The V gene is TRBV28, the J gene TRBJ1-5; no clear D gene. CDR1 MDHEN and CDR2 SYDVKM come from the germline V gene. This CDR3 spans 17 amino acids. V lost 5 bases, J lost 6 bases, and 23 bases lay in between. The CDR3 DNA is TGTGCCAGCAGTCCATTTTACACGGGGAAATGGGGTCAGCCCCAGCATTTT. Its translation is CASSPFYTGKWGQPQHF.

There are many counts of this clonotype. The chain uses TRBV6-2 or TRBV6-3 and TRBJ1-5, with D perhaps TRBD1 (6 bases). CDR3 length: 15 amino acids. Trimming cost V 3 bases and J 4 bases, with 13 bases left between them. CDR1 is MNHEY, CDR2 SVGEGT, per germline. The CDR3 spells CASSYGTGTNQPQHF. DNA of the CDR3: TGTGCCAGCAGTTATGGCACAGGGACAAATCAGCCCCAGCATTTT.

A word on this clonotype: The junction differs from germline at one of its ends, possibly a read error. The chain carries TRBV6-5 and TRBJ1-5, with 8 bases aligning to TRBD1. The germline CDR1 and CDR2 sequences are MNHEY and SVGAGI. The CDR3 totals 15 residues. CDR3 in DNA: TGTGCAATCAGTTACAGTGGACAGGGTAGTCAGTCCCAACATTTT. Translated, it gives CAISYSGQGSQSQHF.

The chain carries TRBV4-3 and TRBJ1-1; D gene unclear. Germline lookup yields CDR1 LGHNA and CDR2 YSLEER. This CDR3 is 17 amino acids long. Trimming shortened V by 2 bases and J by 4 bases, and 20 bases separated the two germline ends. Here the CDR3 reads CASSQYVPDSSGTEAFF. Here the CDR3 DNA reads TGCGCCAGCAGCCAATACGTTCCGGATAGTTCGGGCACTGAAGCTTTCTTT.

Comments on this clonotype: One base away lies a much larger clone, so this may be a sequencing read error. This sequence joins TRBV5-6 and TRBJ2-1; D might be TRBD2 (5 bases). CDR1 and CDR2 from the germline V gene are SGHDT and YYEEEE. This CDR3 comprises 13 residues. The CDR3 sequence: CASSRGTDHEQLF. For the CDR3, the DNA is TGTGCCAGCAGCCGGGGAACAGATCATGAGCAGCTCTTC.

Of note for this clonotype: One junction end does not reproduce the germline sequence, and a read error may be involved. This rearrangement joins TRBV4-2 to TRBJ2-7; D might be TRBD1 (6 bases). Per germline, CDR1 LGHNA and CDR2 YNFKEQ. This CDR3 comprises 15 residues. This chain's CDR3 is CASSQGQGSGYEQYF. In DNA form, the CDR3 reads TGTGCCAGCAGCCAAGGGCAGGGGTCGGGATACGAGCAATACTTC.

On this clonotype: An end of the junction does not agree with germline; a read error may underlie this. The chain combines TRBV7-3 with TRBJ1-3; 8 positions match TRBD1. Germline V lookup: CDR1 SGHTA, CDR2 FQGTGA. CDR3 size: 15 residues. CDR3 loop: CAGSLSGGFGDTIYF. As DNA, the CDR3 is TGTGCCGGCAGCTTATCAGGGGGCTTCGGAGACACCATATATTTT.

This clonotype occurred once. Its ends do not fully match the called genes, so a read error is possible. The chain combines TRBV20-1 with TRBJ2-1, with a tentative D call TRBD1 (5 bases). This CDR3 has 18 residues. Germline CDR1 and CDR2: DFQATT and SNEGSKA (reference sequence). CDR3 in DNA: TGCAGTGCTAGAGATGTGACAGACTTTAGGAGTTCCTACGATGAGCAGTTCTTC. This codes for CSARDVTDFRSSYDEQFF.

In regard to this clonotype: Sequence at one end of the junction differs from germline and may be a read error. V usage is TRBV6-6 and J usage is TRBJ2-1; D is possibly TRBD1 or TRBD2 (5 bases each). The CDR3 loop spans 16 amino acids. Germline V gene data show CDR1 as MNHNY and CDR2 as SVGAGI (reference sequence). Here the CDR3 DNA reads TGTGTCAGCGGTTTAGCATCCTGGACGGGGCGTAATGAGCAGTTCTTC. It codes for CVSGLASWTGRNEQFF.

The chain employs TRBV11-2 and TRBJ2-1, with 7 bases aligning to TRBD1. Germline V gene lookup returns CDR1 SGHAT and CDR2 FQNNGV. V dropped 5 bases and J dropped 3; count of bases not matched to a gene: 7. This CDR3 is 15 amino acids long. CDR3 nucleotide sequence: TGTGCCAGCAGCAACCGGGACAGACACTACAATGAGCAGTTCTTC. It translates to CASSNRDRHYNEQFF.

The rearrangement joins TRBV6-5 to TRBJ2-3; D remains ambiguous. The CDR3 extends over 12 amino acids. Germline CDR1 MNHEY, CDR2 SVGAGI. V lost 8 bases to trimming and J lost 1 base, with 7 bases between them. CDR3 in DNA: TGTGCCAGCCGCCCATGCACAGATACGCAGTATTTT. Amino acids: CASRPCTDTQYF.

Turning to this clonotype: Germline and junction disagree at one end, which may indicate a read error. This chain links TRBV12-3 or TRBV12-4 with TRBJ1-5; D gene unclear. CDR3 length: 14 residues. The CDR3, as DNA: TGTGGCAGCAGTTTGGGCGCGGGTGGACGGCCCCAGCATTTT. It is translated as CGSSLGAGGRPQHF.